A selection of T cell receptor beta chains follows, all from one sample in a study of long-term antiretroviral therapy in people with HIV. Sequencing was performed with immunoSEQ multiplex PCR; in TCRdb, only in-frame clones are kept and a portion is missing. The data contain around 20,000 clones, 80% to 90% of them singletons. Sample: unsorted PBMCs, taken 0.6 years after starting antiretroviral therapy. The receptors shown here come from a woman aged 18-29 years with HIV. The CDR3 runs from the conserved cysteine through the conserved F or W. The D gene is left open where the match is weak. Clone size, where shown, is once, few, many, or a class for clones that have expanded.

CDR3 protein,CDR3 DNA,D gene,V gene,CDR3 length,J gene,clone size
CASSRGTGLDQPQHF,TGTGCCAGCAGCCGCGGGACAGGGCTAGATCAGCCCCAGCATTTT,TRBD1,TRBV6-5,15,TRBJ1-5,few
CASSSLAGGQQETQYF,TGTGCCAGCAGCTCGCTAGCGGGGGGGCAGCAAGAGACCCAGTACTTC,TRBD2,TRBV5-6,16,TRBJ2-5,-
CASSLTGGWSYEQYF,TGTGCCAGCAGTTTAACAGGGGGGTGGTCCTACGAGCAGTACTTC,TRBD1,TRBV27,15,TRBJ2-7,-
CASSQDRRGSSGANVLTF,TGCGCCAGCAGCCAAGATAGGCGAGGTAGCTCTGGGGCCAACGTCCTGACTTTC,-,TRBV4-3,18,TRBJ2-6,once
CASSDGTSGTDTQYF,TGTGCCAGCAGTGACGGGACTAGCGGCACAGATACGCAGTATTTT,TRBD2,TRBV6-4,15,TRBJ2-3,-
CAWSVNTRTYGYTF,TGTGCCTGGAGCGTAAATACGAGAACCTATGGCTACACCTTC,-,TRBV30,14,TRBJ1-2,-
CASSLVGAGGNTIYF,TGTGCCAGCAGTTTAGTAGGGGCCGGTGGAAACACCATATATTTT,-,TRBV27,15,TRBJ1-3,medium-sized
CASSALPTGLDYGYTF,TGTGCCAGCAGCGCCTTACCTACAGGGCTGGACTATGGCTACACCTTC,-,TRBV5-6,16,TRBJ1-2,-
CASSLDSGLAGEQYF,TGTGCCAGCAGCTTGGATTCGGGACTAGCGGGCGAGCAGTACTTC,TRBD2,TRBV5-4,15,TRBJ2-7,once
CASSFDVPRGRIGSNQPQHF,TGTGCCAGCAGCTTTGACGTACCCAGGGGACGTATCGGAAGCAATCAGCCCCAGCATTTT,-,TRBV28,20,TRBJ1-5,-
CAWSAGGNTEAFF,TGTGCCTGGAGTGCCGGGGGAAACACTGAAGCTTTCTTT,-,TRBV30,13,TRBJ1-1,-
CASMLGSTDTQYF,TGTGCCAGCATGCTGGGGAGCACAGATACGCAGTATTTT,-,TRBV5-5,13,TRBJ2-3,-
CASSLEEKWGYWYGYTF,TGTGCCAGCAGCTTGGAGGAAAAATGGGGCTATTGGTATGGCTACACCTTC,-,TRBV5-6,17,TRBJ1-2,-
CSVDYQNTGELFF,TGCAGCGTTGACTACCAGAACACCGGGGAGCTGTTTTTT,-,TRBV29-1,13,TRBJ2-2,-
CASSEPGQGASYEQYF,TGTGCCAGCAGTGAGCCGGGACAGGGGGCTTCCTACGAGCAGTACTTC,TRBD1,TRBV2,16,TRBJ2-7,-
CASSSIGTNTDTQYF,TGTGCCAGCAGCTCAATCGGGACAAACACAGATACGCAGTATTTT,-,TRBV7-3,15,TRBJ2-3,-
CAISELETQYF,TGTGCCATCAGTGAGTTGGAGACCCAGTACTTC,-,TRBV10-3,11,TRBJ2-5,once
CASWSRTGSNQPQHF,TGTGCCAGCTGGAGCAGGACGGGTAGCAATCAGCCCCAGCATTTT,-,TRBV6-5,15,TRBJ1-5,-
CASRGQGPRSLGLAGHNEQFF,TGTGCCAGCAGGGGACAGGGCCCTCGGTCTTTGGGACTAGCGGGCCACAATGAGCAGTTCTTC,TRBD2,TRBV2,21,TRBJ2-1,-
CASSLVGQQRAYGYTF,TGCGCCAGCAGCTTGGTGGGTCAGCAGCGTGCCTATGGCTACACCTTC,-,TRBV5-1,16,TRBJ1-2,-
CASSAREGLGNEQFF,TGTGCCAGCAGCGCTCGGGAGGGCCTTGGGAATGAGCAGTTCTTC,TRBD2,TRBV7-8,15,TRBJ2-1,-
CASSYSGIETQYF,TGTGCCAGCAGTTACTCGGGTATAGAGACCCAGTACTTC,-,TRBV6-6,13,TRBJ2-5,-
CASSFTGLETQYF,TGCGCCAGCAGCTTTACAGGGTTGGAGACCCAGTACTTC,-,TRBV5-1,13,TRBJ2-5,once
CSVAGTSHPGTQYF,TGCAGCGTTGCCGGGACTAGCCATCCTGGGACCCAGTACTTC,TRBD2,TRBV29-1,14,TRBJ2-5,-
CASSKPGHLNYGYTF,TGTGCCAGCAGTAAGCCGGGACACCTGAACTATGGCTACACCTTC,-,TRBV6-5,15,TRBJ1-2,-
CASSVEAGTDTQYF,TGTGCCAGCAGCGTTGAGGCCGGCACAGATACGCAGTATTTT,-,TRBV9,14,TRBJ2-3,-
CASSSRTGGADTQYF,TGCGCCAGCAGCTCTCGGACAGGGGGGGCAGATACGCAGTATTTT,TRBD1,TRBV5-1,15,TRBJ2-3,-
CAWSGGFDDREPYEQYF,TGTGCCTGGAGTGGGGGTTTTGATGACAGGGAACCCTACGAGCAGTACTTC,TRBD1,TRBV30,17,TRBJ2-7,-
CASSQTDNSPLHF,TGCGCCAGCAGTCAGACAGATAATTCACCCCTCCACTTT,-,TRBV10-2,13,TRBJ1-6,-
CASSLGLGRAESYNEQFF,TGTGCCAGCAGCTTAGGATTAGGCAGAGCGGAGTCCTACAATGAGCAGTTCTTC,-,TRBV7-9,18,TRBJ2-1,medium-sized
CASSLGAGTEAFF,TGTGCCAGCAGTTTAGGGGCGGGAACTGAAGCTTTCTTT,-,TRBV28,13,TRBJ1-1,-
CASSTGAGNTIYF,TGTGCCAGCAGTACCGGGGCTGGAAACACCATATATTTT,-,TRBV11-3,13,TRBJ1-3,-
CASSFAGGGREQYF,TGTGCCAGCAGTTTCGCGGGAGGGGGGCGCGAGCAGTACTTC,TRBD2,TRBV27,14,TRBJ2-7,-
CASSLDRDQPQHF,TGTGCCAGCAGTCTAGACAGGGATCAGCCCCAGCATTTT,TRBD1,TRBV13,13,TRBJ1-5,-
CASPSSGELFF,TGTGCCAGCCCCTCCTCCGGGGAGCTGTTTTTT,-,TRBV11-2,11,TRBJ2-2,-
CASSPRTSGPYNEQFF,TGTGCCAGCAGCCCCCGGACTAGCGGACCTTACAATGAGCAGTTCTTC,TRBD2,TRBV7-9,16,TRBJ2-1,-
CASSYSQSAETQYF,TGTGCCAGCAGTTACTCCCAATCGGCAGAGACCCAGTACTTC,-,TRBV6-5,14,TRBJ2-5,-
CASRASETGELFF,TGTGCCAGCAGAGCATCGGAGACCGGGGAGCTGTTTTTT,-,TRBV2,13,TRBJ2-2,-
CASSRGEDYGYTF,TGTGCCAGCAGCAGGGGAGAGGACTATGGCTACACCTTC,-,TRBV6-5,13,TRBJ1-2,-
CAWSPGAGAFF,TGTGCCTGGAGTCCGGGGGCGGGAGCTTTCTTT,-,TRBV30,11,TRBJ1-1,-
CAISEYKGNQPQHF,TGTGCCATCAGTGAGTATAAGGGAAATCAGCCCCAGCATTTT,-,TRBV10-3,14,TRBJ1-5,-
CASSGLAGPTGELFF,TGTGCCAGCAGCGGGCTAGCGGGGCCAACCGGGGAGCTGTTTTTT,TRBD2,TRBV11-2,15,TRBJ2-2,-
CASSRGPSYTF,TGTGCCAGCAGCCGAGGACCGAGTTACACCTTC,-,TRBV5-6,11,TRBJ1-2,-
CACAPLRWDEKLFF,TGTGCCTGCGCCCCGTTAAGATGGGATGAAAAACTGTTTTTT,-,TRBV30,14,TRBJ1-4,-
CASQRAGQGFGGYTF,TGTGCCAGTCAAAGAGCGGGACAGGGGTTCGGGGGCTACACCTTC,TRBD1,TRBV19,15,TRBJ1-2,-
CASKGSANTGELFF,TGTGCCAGCAAGGGCTCAGCGAACACCGGGGAGCTGTTTTTT,-,TRBV9,14,TRBJ2-2,few
CASSLGTGLAGVYEQYF,TGCGCCAGCAGCTTGGGTACGGGACTAGCGGGAGTCTACGAGCAGTACTTC,TRBD2,TRBV5-1,17,TRBJ2-7,few
CASSPGLQDAYEQYF,TGTGCCAGCTCACCAGGGTTACAGGACGCCTACGAGCAGTACTTC,-,TRBV18,15,TRBJ2-7,-